This T cell receptor beta chain was identified during a study of T cell repertoires in cytomegalovirus infection. Study-level background: CMV infection together with matching HLA type was indicated by public TCR beta signatures.

Study findings and constraints: Ex vivo responses were dominated by HLA-C-restricted CMV-specific TCR beta clonotypes. Carriage of CMV together with the relevant HLA was identifiable through cumulative public TCR beta family frequency.

CDR3 length: 15 amino acids. Germline CDR1 and CDR2: SGHVS and FNYEAQ. J was trimmed by 5 bases and V by 3 bases; bases with no gene match: 8. MiXCR, run by TCRdb on the reads, gives a single entry per CDR3 protein. The repertoire includes about 150,000 distinct CDR3 sequences, 23% of them detected once, and approximately 10% sits in the top ten. Notes on this clonotype: Its specificity is not known.

This clonotype originated in a human donor in good health (CMV status not recorded). Some clones in this sample may be carry-over from other donors' samples. The J gene is TRBJ2-5, the V gene TRBV7-6, with 8 bases lining up with TRBD1. Sequencing was carried out using PBMCs. The CDR3 is CASSFRQGLDETQYF. The CDR3 DNA reads TGTGCCAGCAGCTTTAGACAGGGGTTGGATGAGACCCAGTACTTC.